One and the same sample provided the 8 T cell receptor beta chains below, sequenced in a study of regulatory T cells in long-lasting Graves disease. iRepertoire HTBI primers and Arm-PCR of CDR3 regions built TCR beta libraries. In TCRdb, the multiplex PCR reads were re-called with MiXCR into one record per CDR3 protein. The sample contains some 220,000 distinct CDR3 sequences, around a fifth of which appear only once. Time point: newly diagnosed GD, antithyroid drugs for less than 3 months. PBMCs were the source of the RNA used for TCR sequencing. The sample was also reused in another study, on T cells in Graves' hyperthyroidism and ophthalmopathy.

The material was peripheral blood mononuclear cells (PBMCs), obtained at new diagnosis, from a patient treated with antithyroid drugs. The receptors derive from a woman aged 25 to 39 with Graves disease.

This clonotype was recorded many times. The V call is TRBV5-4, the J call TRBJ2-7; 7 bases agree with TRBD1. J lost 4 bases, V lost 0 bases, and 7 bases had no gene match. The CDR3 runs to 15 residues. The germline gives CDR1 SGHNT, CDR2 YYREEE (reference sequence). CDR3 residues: CASSLVGTVFYEQYF. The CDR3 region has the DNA TGTGCCAGCAGCTTGGTGGGGACAGTTTTTTACGAGCAGTACTTC.

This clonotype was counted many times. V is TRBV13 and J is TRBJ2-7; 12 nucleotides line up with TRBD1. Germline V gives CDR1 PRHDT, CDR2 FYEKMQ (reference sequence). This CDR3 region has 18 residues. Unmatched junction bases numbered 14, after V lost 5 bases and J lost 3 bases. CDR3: CASSLRGQGASGSYEQYF. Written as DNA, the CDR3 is TGTGCCAGCAGCCTTAGGGGACAGGGGGCTAGCGGGAGCTACGAGCAGTACTTC.

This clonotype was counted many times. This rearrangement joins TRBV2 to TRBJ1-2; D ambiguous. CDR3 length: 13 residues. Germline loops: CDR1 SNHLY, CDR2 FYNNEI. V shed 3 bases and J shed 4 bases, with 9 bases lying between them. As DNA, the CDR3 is TGTGCCAGCAGTGAGAACCGATCCTATGGCTACACCTTC. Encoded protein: CASSENRSYGYTF.

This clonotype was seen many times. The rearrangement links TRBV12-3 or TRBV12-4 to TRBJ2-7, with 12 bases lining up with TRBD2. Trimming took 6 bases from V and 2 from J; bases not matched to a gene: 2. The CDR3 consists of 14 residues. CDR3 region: CASSRLAGAYEQYF. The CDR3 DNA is TGTGCCAGCAGCCGACTAGCGGGAGCCTACGAGCAGTACTTC.

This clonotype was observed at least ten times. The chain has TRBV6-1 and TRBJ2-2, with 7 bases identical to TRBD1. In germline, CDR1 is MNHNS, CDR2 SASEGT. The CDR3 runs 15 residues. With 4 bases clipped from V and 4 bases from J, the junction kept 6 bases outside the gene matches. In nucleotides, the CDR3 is TGTGCCAGCAGTGTCGACAGGGTGCGCACCGGGGAGCTGTTTTTT. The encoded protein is CASSVDRVRTGELFF.

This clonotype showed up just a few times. In DNA, the CDR3 is TGTGCCAGCAGCGTAGTTGGGACTAGCAGCTACAATGAGCAGTTCTTC. Protein sequence: CASSVVGTSSYNEQFF. The chain is built from TRBV9 and TRBJ2-1; 9 bases fit TRBD2. Germline-derived CDR1 and CDR2 are SGDLS and YYNGEE. This CDR3 has 16 amino acids. J gave up 3 bases and V 0 bases, and 4 bases lay outside the gene matches.

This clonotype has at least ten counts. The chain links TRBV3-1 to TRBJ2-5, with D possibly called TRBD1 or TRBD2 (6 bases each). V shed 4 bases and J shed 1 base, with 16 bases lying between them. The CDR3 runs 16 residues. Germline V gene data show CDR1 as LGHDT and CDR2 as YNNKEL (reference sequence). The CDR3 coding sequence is TGTGCCAGCAGCCTTTACGGGGGCGGGTCCCAAGAGACCCAGTACTTC. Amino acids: CASSLYGGGSQETQYF.

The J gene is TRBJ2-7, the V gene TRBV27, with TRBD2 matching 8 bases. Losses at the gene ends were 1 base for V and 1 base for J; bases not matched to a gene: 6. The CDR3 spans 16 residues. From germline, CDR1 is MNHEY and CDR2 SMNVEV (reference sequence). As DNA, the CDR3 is TGTGCCAGCAGTTTATTGGCTAGCGGGTCATCCTACGAGCAGTACTTC. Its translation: CASSLLASGSSYEQYF.